Sequencing of this TCR beta chain was carried out in a study of T cells after yellow fever vaccination. Regarding the study as a whole: A small share of clonotypes appeared in both CD4 and CD8 compartments.

TCRdb analysed the 5' RACE reads with MiXCR anew, one entry per CDR3 protein. The table shows some 350,000 distinct CDR3 sequences, with around 6.5% occurring only once. The CDR3 contains 13 residues. Germline V CDR1 and CDR2: SGHTA, FQGNSA. V shed 1 base and J shed 5 bases, with 7 bases lying between them. This clonotype was seen more than once but under ten times. Its antigen is as yet unknown. The V gene is TRBV7-2, the J gene TRBJ2-3; D is uncertain. The sample here was PBMCs, taken 5 days after the yellow fever booster vaccination. The TCR sequence derives from a young man who received the YFV17D yellow fever vaccine. CDR3 in amino acids: CASSLVRLDTQYF. CDR3 sequence (DNA): TGTGCCAGCAGCTTAGTCCGCTTAGATACGCAGTATTTT. Full variable domain (rest looked up from reference TRBV7-2 and TRBJ2-3): GAGVSQSPSNKVTEKGKDVELRCDPISGHTALYWYRQSLGQGLEFLIYFQGNSAPDKSGLPSDRFSAERTGGSVSTLTIQRTQQEDSAVYLCASSLVRLDTQYFGPGTRLTVL.